Listed below are T cell receptor beta chains from one sample, sequenced in a study of T cell responses to AZD1222 COVID-19 vaccine. Using immunoSEQ multiplex PCR, the repertoire was profiled, and TCRdb retains in-frame clones only, with some absent. The table shows 200,000 or so clones, with roughly 92% occurring only once. Specimen: peripheral blood, collected on day 0 of AZD1222 vaccination. All receptors come from an adult in good health. Both conserved end residues are part of each CDR3. The order of the fields is clone size, J gene, D gene, V gene, CDR3 protein, CDR3 DNA. A D gene is named only where the DNA matches it firmly. Not all rows give a size; the values are once, few, many and, for expanded clones, a class.

. | TRBJ2-1 | TRBD2 | TRBV14 | CASSPIAGVNNEQFF | TGTGCCAGCAGCCCTATAGCGGGGGTGAACAATGAGCAGTTCTTC
. | TRBJ2-1 | . | TRBV11-2 | CASSLDRVPHEQFF | TGTGCCAGCAGCTTAGATCGGGTTCCCCATGAGCAGTTCTTC
. | TRBJ2-6 | . | TRBV4-2 | CASSLSFGANVLTF | TGTGCCAGCAGCCTCTCCTTTGGGGCCAACGTCCTGACTTTC
. | TRBJ2-2 | . | TRBV25-1 | CASSDSGGPGELFF | TGTGCCAGCAGTGATTCTGGGGGCCCCGGGGAGCTGTTTTTT
once | TRBJ1-4 | . | TRBV5-1 | CASSPEAAAGEKLFF | TGCGCCAGCAGCCCGGAGGCGGCTGCAGGCGAAAAACTGTTTTTT
. | TRBJ1-1 | . | TRBV9 | CASSVAGVGTEAFF | TGTGCCAGCAGCGTAGCGGGGGTTGGCACTGAAGCTTTCTTT
. | TRBJ2-1 | . | TRBV28 | CASSFRRGGNEQFF | TGTGCCAGCAGTTTCCGTAGGGGTGGGAATGAGCAGTTCTTC
. | TRBJ1-1 | . | TRBV28 | CASSYPRDSSPAAYTEAFF | TGTGCCAGCAGTTACCCCCGTGACAGCTCCCCCGCGGCTTACACTGAAGCTTTCTTT
. | TRBJ2-1 | . | TRBV5-5 | CASNSPVGNEQFF | TGTGCCAGCAACAGCCCTGTGGGCAATGAGCAGTTCTTC
once | TRBJ1-1 | . | TRBV7-2 | CASSQQGRNTEAFF | TGTGCCAGCAGCCAACAAGGAAGGAACACTGAAGCTTTCTTT
. | TRBJ2-1 | . | TRBV11-2 | CASSQGGESYNEQFF | TGTGCCAGCAGCCAAGGGGGGGAATCCTACAATGAGCAGTTCTTC
. | TRBJ2-1 | . | TRBV3-1/TRBV3-2 | CASSPGGTSYNEQFF | TGTGCCAGCAGCCCCGGGGGTACCTCCTACAATGAGCAGTTCTTC
. | TRBJ1-1 | . | TRBV2 | CASGVLGDTEAFF | TGTGCCAGCGGGGTCTTGGGGGACACTGAAGCTTTCTTT
. | TRBJ2-1 | . | TRBV27 | CASSPRTWYNEQFF | TGTGCCAGCAGTCCCCGGACTTGGTACAATGAGCAGTTCTTC
. | TRBJ1-2 | TRBD1 | TRBV19 | CASSIPNPGQGNYGYTF | TGTGCCAGTAGTATCCCGAACCCGGGACAGGGAAACTATGGCTACACCTTC
. | TRBJ1-3 | . | TRBV19 | CASKDFSGGNTIYF | TGTGCCAGTAAGGATTTTTCGGGAGGAAACACCATATATTTT
. | TRBJ2-1 | TRBD2 | TRBV24-1 | CATSGGSGVYNEQFF | TGTGCCACCAGTGGTGGTAGCGGGGTCTACAATGAGCAGTTCTTC
. | TRBJ1-2 | . | TRBV20-1 | CSASGSRHYGYTF | TGCAGTGCTAGTGGCAGCAGACACTATGGCTACACCTTC
. | TRBJ1-3 | . | TRBV4-3 | CASSQGQGRNTIYF | TGCGCCAGCAGCCAAGGGCAGGGTCGGAACACCATATATTTT
once | TRBJ1-2 | . | TRBV2 | CASSTWERAKDYGYTF | TGTGCCAGCAGTACTTGGGAACGAGCCAAGGACTATGGCTACACCTTC
once | TRBJ1-2 | TRBD1 | TRBV11-2 | CASSLEGQINGYTF | TGTGCCAGCAGCTTAGAGGGACAGATTAATGGCTACACCTTC
. | TRBJ1-2 | . | TRBV6-6 | CASSYRDTTNYGYTF | TGTGCCAGCAGTTACCGGGACACCACTAACTATGGCTACACCTTC
. | TRBJ1-1 | . | TRBV6-5 | CASSQTRSGDTEAFF | TGTGCCAGCAGTCAAACTAGGTCTGGGGACACTGAAGCTTTCTTT
. | TRBJ1-1 | . | TRBV19 | CASKQGVGGTEAFF | TGTGCCAGTAAACAGGGAGTGGGAGGCACTGAAGCTTTCTTT
once | TRBJ2-2 | . | TRBV5-1 | CASSLGSTNTGELFF | TGCGCCAGCAGCTTGGGAAGTACGAACACCGGGGAGCTGTTTTTT
. | TRBJ1-2 | . | TRBV6-5 | CASSNRAGYTF | TGTGCCAGCAGTAACAGGGCCGGCTACACCTTC
. | TRBJ1-3 | . | TRBV9 | CASSVESSGNTIYF | TGTGCCAGCAGCGTAGAATCCTCTGGAAACACCATATATTTT
once | TRBJ1-5 | . | TRBV6-5 | CASRLTGGQPQHF | TGTGCCAGCAGACTGACTGGGGGTCAGCCCCAGCATTTT
. | TRBJ1-2 | . | TRBV7-8 | CASSTRGANYGYTF | TGTGCCAGCAGCACTAGGGGGGCCAACTATGGCTACACCTTC
. | TRBJ2-3 | . | TRBV6-7 | CASSFLRAGSTDTQYF | TGTGCCAGCAGTTTCCTACGCGCGGGGAGCACAGATACGCAGTATTTT
. | TRBJ1-2 | . | TRBV27 | CASICKRRGYTF | TGTGCCAGCATCTGCAAAAGGCGGGGCTACACCTTC
. | TRBJ2-1 | . | TRBV14 | CASSPRPWSSYNEQFF | TGTGCCAGCAGCCCCCGGCCTTGGAGCTCCTACAATGAGCAGTTCTTC
. | TRBJ2-5 | . | TRBV19 | CASPLGGGDRLPQETQYF | TGTGCCAGCCCTCTAGGGGGGGGCGACCGACTGCCCCAAGAGACCCAGTACTTC
. | TRBJ1-5 | . | TRBV15 | CATSRDLGSEQPQHF | TGTGCCACCAGCAGAGATTTGGGCAGCGAGCAGCCCCAGCATTTT
. | TRBJ1-1 | . | TRBV7-9 | CASSLSGGVNTEAFF | TGTGCCAGCAGCTTAAGTGGGGGGGTGAACACTGAAGCTTTCTTT
. | TRBJ1-2 | . | TRBV18 | CASSPATVYGYTF | TGTGCCAGCTCACCGGCGACAGTTTATGGCTACACCTTC